This TCR beta chain was recovered during a study of beta chain features in type 1 diabetes. Study details: All of the samples together had some 99 million sorted cells examined. General observations from the study: In all four CD4+ subsets, TCRB CDR3 length was significantly, moderately reduced in type 1 diabetes.

The V gene end was trimmed by 4 bases and the J gene end by 8 bases; junction bases not matched to a gene: 13. The CDR3 runs to 16 residues. Germline V gene lookup returns CDR1 MNHNY and CDR2 SVGAGI (reference sequence). Turning to this clone: No antigen is known for it.

Every isolated RNA sample was fully reverse transcribed, so sequencing captured expressed TCRB transcripts. Libraries were prepared by immunoSEQ multiplex PCR; TCRdb keeps only in-frame clonotypes and omits some of them. The top ten hold 0.015% of the sample, which has 300,000 to 400,000 clones, roughly 12% seen once. Material for sequencing was naive CD4+ T cells from blood. This TCR was sampled from a woman aged 18 to 35 with type 1 diabetes. The chain recombines TRBV6-6 with TRBJ1-4; TRBD1 aligns across 7 bases. CDR3 protein: CASSFPEQGQGEKLFF. CDR3 in DNA: TGTGCCAGCAGTTTCCCGGAACAGGGGCAGGGGGAAAAACTGTTTTTT.